Listed below are T cell receptor beta chains from one sample, sequenced in a study of T cell responses to AZD1222 COVID-19 vaccine. Method: immunoSEQ multiplex PCR; TCRdb's copy keeps in-frame clones and lacks some. The data show about 84,000 clones, about 85% seen once. The source was peripheral blood, collected on day 0 of AZD1222 vaccination. The receptors come from an adult in good health. The CDR3 runs from the conserved cysteine through the conserved F or W. D genes are given only for firm matches.

j_call | v_call | d_call | cdr3_nt | cdr3_aa
TRBJ2-5 | TRBV5-3 | TRBD2 | TGTGCCAGAACCCCGGGACTAGCGGGAGATGTCGAGACCCAGTACTTC | CARTPGLAGDVETQYF
TRBJ2-3 | TRBV7-3 | - | TGTGCCAGCAGCCCGCGGACTTCGGAATGGCAGTATTTT | CASSPRTSEWQYF
TRBJ1-6 | TRBV6-5 | - | TGTGCCAGCAGTTACTACACTAATTCACCCCTCCACTTT | CASSYYTNSPLHF
TRBJ1-4 | TRBV27 | - | TGTGCCAGCAGTTTACGTCGGGGGGCGCTAAGCGAAAAACTGTTTTTT | CASSLRRGALSEKLFF
TRBJ1-4 | TRBV11-2 | TRBD1 | TGTGCCAGCAGCCCCCAGGGGGGGGTTAATGAAAAACTGTTTTTT | CASSPQGGVNEKLFF
TRBJ2-3 | TRBV7-3 | - | TGTGCCAGCAGCCCAAGGGGGAGCGTTTCCAAGAGGGTTACGCAGTATTTT | CASSPRGSVSKRVTQYF
TRBJ2-7 | TRBV27 | TRBD2 | TGTGCCAGCAGTTCTAGCCTTATCACTAGCGATTCCTCCTACGAGCAGTACTTC | CASSSSLITSDSSYEQYF
TRBJ1-2 | TRBV7-8 | TRBD1 | TGTGCCAGCAGCCGAGGGGGACAGAACTTCTATGGCTACACCTTC | CASSRGGQNFYGYTF
TRBJ2-2 | TRBV5-6 | - | TGTGCCAGCAGCTGGGGGGCAGGGACCGGGGAGCTGTTTTTT | CASSWGAGTGELFF
TRBJ2-5 | TRBV2 | TRBD2 | TGTGCCAGCAGGGGACTAGCGGGAGTATTGGAGACCCAGTACTTC | CASRGLAGVLETQYF
TRBJ1-4 | TRBV19 | - | TGTGCCAGTAGTCTCAGTCGGGGGCCCAGAGGGGGTAATGAAAAACTGTTTTTT | CASSLSRGPRGGNEKLFF
TRBJ1-1 | TRBV7-2 | TRBD1 | TGTGCCAGCAGCTTAGCCCCCGGACAGGCGGCTGAAGCTTTCTTT | CASSLAPGQAAEAFF
TRBJ2-7 | TRBV11-2 | TRBD1 | TGTGCCAGCAGCTTTGGGGACAGCACCTACGAGCAGTACTTC | CASSFGDSTYEQYF
TRBJ1-1 | TRBV18 | - | TGTGCCAGCTCACCGCCCGTGAACACTGAAGCTTTCTTT | CASSPPVNTEAFF
TRBJ2-3 | TRBV29-1 | TRBD1 | TGCAGCGTTTCCACCCCCCGGGACAGGGGAACAGATACGCAGTATTTT | CSVSTPRDRGTDTQYF